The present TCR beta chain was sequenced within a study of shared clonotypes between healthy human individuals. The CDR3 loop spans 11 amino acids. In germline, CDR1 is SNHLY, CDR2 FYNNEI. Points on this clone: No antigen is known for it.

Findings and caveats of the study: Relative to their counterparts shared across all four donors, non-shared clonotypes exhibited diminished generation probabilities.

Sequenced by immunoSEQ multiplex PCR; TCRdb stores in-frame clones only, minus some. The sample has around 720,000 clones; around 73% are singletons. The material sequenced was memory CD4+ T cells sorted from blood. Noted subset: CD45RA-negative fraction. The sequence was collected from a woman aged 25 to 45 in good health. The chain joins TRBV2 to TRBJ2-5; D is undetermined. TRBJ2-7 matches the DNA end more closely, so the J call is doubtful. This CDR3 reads CASSGEGEQYF. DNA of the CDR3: TGTGCCAGCAGTGGAGAAGGCGAGCAGTACTTC.